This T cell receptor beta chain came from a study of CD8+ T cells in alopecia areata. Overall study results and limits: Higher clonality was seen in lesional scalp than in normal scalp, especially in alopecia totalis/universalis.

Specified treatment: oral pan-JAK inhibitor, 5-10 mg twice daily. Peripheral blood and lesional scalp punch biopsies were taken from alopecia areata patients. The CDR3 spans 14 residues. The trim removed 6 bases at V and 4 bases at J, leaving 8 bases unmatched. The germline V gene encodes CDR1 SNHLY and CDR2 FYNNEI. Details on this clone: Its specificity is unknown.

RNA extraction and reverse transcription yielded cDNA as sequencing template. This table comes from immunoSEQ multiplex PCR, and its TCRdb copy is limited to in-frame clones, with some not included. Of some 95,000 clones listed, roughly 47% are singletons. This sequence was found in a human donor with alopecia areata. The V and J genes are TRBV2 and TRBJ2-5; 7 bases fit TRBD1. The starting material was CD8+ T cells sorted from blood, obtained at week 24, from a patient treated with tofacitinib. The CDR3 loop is CASRQNRGGETQYF. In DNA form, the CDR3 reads TGTGCCAGCAGACAGAACAGGGGCGGAGAGACCCAGTACTTC.